This T cell receptor beta chain was captured by sequencing in a study of blood T cell repertoires in COVID-19. The assay was immunoSEQ multiplex PCR, and TCRdb's table has in-frame clones only and misses some. The sample has roughly 100,000 clones, roughly 89% seen once. The CDR3 totals 14 residues. Trimming at V came to 6 bases and at J to 1 base, leaving 5 bases not matched to a gene. From germline, CDR1 is MNHEY and CDR2 SMNVEV (reference sequence). V gene TRBV27 combines with J gene TRBJ1-2; 7 bases align to TRBD1. Sequencing used peripheral blood. The clonotype originates from a woman aged 50 to 60 with COVID-19, enrolled during active disease. Written as DNA, the CDR3 is TGTGCCAGCAGCTATTCAGGGGGTAACTATGGCTACACCTTC. Its protein product is CASSYSGGNYGYTF.